This T cell receptor (beta chain) was obtained from a study of blood T cell repertoires in COVID-19. Turning to the study itself: Sites in the United States, Italy and Spain provided acute and convalescent COVID-19 samples.

Under the authors' procedure: The authors estimated nucleated cell counts from reference gene primer amplification. Profiled with immunoSEQ multiplex PCR; TCRdb holds only in-frame clones, not every one. The DNA gave D and trimming, while V, J and clone size come from that table. This sample has about 78,000 clones, with roughly 85% found just once. In germline, CDR1 is MDHEN, CDR2 SYDVKM. This CDR3 is 9 amino acids long. V dropped 11 bases and J dropped 7 bases, with 5 bases sitting between them. V gene TRBV28 combines with J gene TRBJ2-2; D gene ambiguous. This receptor was taken from an elderly woman with active or convalescent COVID-19. Specimen: peripheral blood. The CDR3 DNA reads as TGTGCCTCGGGCGGGGAGCTGTTTTTT. It translates to CASGGELFF.